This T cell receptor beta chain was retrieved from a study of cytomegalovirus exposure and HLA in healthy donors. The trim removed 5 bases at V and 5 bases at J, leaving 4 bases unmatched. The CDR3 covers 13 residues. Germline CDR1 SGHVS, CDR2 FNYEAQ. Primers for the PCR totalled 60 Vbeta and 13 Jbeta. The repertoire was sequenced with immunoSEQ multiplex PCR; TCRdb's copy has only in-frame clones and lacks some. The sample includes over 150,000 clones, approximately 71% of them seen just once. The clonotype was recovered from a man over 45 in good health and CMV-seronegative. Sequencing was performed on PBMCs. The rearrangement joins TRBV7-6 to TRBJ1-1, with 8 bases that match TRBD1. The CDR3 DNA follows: TGTGCCAGCAGCACATACAGGGGGACTGAAGCTTTCTTT. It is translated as CASSTYRGTEAFF. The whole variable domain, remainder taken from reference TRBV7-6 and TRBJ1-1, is GAGVSQSPRYKVTKRGQDVALRCDPISGHVSLYWYRQALGQGPEFLTYFNYEAQQDKSGLPNDRFSAERPEGSISTLTIQRTEQRDSAMYRCASSTYRGTEAFFGQGTRLTVV.